The TCR beta chain described here comes from a study of shared clonotypes between healthy human individuals (TCRdb year 2020). Study-wide context: Two women and a few men aged 18 to 49 years were included in the cohort. Blood TCR repertoires of about 5 healthy adults were deeply sequenced to estimate repertoire size and the extent of clonotype sharing between individuals. To increase sequencing depth and limit assay-specific biases, TCR repertoire library preparation and sequencing were carried out by different laboratories using diverse techniques. Per donor, leukapheresis produced somewhere between about 0.8 and 9 billion PBMCs.

The CDR3, from cysteine to phenylalanine, totals 15 residues. The retained sequence is limited to the CDR3, 45 bases, with the frame set at the first base. The junction shows trimming of 9 bases on V and 1 base on J, plus 15 bases between the germline ends. CDR1 and CDR2 (SNHLY, FYNNEI) derive from the germline V gene. As concerns this clone: Its antigen has not been determined. No much larger clone exists at a distance of one base, and base qualities are not known.

Using the deep immunoSEQ assay, multiplex PCR amplified TCR CDR3 regions from genomic DNA. Extracted genomic DNA from each cell subset was distributed evenly across all wells of several immunoSEQ 96-well plates, and each plate was treated as a replicate. Each replicate PCR for unsorted PBMC received 250 to 300 ng genomic DNA, equal to about 30,000 T cell genomes. Ten immunoSEQ deep assay plates were used to sequence unsorted PBMC genomic DNA. Purified libraries were measured with a Qubit 3.0 fluorometer, size-checked on a Bioanalyzer 2100, and measured again with the KAPA Library Quantification kit. Every immunoSEQ 96-well plate was sequenced on a separate single-read 150-cycle Illumina NextSeq 550 flow cell. Per the source publication's procedure: Because only junctional sequences without quality scores were contained in the immunoSEQ output, filtering matching that applied to full-length reads could not be performed. To assign V/J genes and CDR3, sequences were annotated using PyIR, a Python wrapper for IgBLAST v1.9, with IMGT germline references. Reads with weak V/J assignments (E-value above 1e-6), missing CDR3, stop codons, out-of-frame junctions, or ambiguous translated residues were removed. V3J clonotypes were defined by identical inferred V gene, J gene, and CDR3 amino acid sequence. Percentage overlap between repertoires was computed as shared unique clonotypes divided by the size of the smaller repertoire. Repertoire richness was assessed with RTK rarefaction, the Chao1 estimator, and Recon v2.1 estimates of unobserved clonotypes. Held by TCRdb, this immuneACCESS table contains in-frame sequences only and omits some clones. Under half of the omission traces to an unresolved V gene where checked; the cause of the rest is unknown. The V and J calls and clone size come from that table; D and trimming were worked out from the DNA. This sample is represented by about half a million clones; roughly 80% of them were singletons. In total, the top ten clones hold about 12% of the sample.

General conclusions and limits of the study: Because the study included only a small number of donors, the genetic and exposure-history diversity represented was limited. Sampling was limited to blood, and TCR repertoires in tissue likely differ from TCR repertoires in blood. Based on pairwise subsampling, the degree of clonotype sharing among donors was expected to be affected by sequencing depth.

Healthy HIV-negative adults with no recently reported acute infections or vaccinations were included as donors. Every donor was a Caucasian adult residing in Nashville, Tennessee, USA. For unsorted samples, about 90 million PBMCs were counted and genomic DNA was extracted with the QIAamp DNA Blood Mini kit. Blood was collected by leukapheresis, and PBMCs were isolated by Ficoll-Histopaque density gradient centrifugation and then cryopreserved in liquid nitrogen vapor phase. The TCR originated in a woman aged 40 to 49 in good health. Some clones in this sample may be carry-over from other donors' samples. The sample consisted of PBMCs. Recombination linked TRBV2 to TRBJ2-2; possibly the D gene is TRBD1, per 6 matching bases. Here the CDR3 is given as CASKAQGRNTGELFF. The nucleotides read TGTGCCAGTAAAGCCCAGGGGAGGAACACCGGGGAGCTGTTTTTT.